Reported below is one T cell receptor (beta chain). TCRdb's copy holds only in-frame clones and misses some; the assay was immunoSEQ multiplex PCR. The sample carries 55,000 to 75,000 clones, approximately 91% recorded once. This entry belongs to a study of resident and recirculating memory T cells in vitiligo. Study as a whole: Genomic DNA was extracted from whole homogenized samples, with no cell sorting.

Patients had to be free of confetti depigmentation, indicating active vitiligo. The V end was cut by 5 bases, the J end by 4 bases, with 20 bases between. Per the germline V gene, CDR1 is SEHNR and CDR2 is FQNEAQ (reference sequence). The length of the CDR3 is 16 residues. Sequenced material: blood. The sequence derives from a male donor with vitiligo. The rearrangement links TRBV7-9 to TRBJ1-1; D perhaps matches TRBD1 (6 bases). CDR3 amino acids: CASSPKLGGRSTEAFF. The CDR3 nucleotides read TGTGCCAGCAGCCCAAAACTAGGGGGTCGGAGCACTGAAGCTTTCTTT.